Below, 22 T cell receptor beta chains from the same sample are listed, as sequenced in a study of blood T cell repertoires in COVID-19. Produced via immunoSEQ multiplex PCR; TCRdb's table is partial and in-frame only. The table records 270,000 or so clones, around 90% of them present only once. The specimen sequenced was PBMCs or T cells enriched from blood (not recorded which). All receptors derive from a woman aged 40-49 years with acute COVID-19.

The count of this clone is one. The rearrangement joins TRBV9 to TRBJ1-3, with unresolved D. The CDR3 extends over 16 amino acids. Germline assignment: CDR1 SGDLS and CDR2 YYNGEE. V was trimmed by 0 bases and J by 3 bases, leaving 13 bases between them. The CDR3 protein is CASSVGEVGSGNTIYF. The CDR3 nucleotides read TGTGCCAGCAGCGTAGGAGAGGTCGGGAGTGGAAACACCATATATTTT.

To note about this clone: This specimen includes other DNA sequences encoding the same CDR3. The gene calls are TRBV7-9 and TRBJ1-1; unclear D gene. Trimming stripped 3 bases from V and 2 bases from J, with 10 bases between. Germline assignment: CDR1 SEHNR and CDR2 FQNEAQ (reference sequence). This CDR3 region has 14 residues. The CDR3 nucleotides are TGTGCCAGCAGCTTCGCGGGCGTAAACACTGAAGCTTTCTTT. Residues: CASSFAGVNTEAFF.

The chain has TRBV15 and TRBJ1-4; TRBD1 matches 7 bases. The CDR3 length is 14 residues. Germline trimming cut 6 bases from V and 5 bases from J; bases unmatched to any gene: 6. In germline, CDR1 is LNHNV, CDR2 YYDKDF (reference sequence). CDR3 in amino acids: CATRQPGGNEKLFF. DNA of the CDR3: TGTGCCACCAGACAACCAGGGGGAAATGAAAAACTGTTTTTT.

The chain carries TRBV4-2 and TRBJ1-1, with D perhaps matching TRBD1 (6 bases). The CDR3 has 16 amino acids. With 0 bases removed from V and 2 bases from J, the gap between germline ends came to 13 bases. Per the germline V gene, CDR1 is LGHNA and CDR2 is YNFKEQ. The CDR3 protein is CASSQEVQGINTEAFF. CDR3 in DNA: TGTGCCAGCAGCCAAGAAGTCCAGGGGATCAACACTGAAGCTTTCTTT.

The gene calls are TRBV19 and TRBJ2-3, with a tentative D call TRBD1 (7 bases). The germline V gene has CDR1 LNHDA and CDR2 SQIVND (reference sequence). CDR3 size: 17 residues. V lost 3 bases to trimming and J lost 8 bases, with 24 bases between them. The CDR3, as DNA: TGTGCCAGTAGTATTGACCCGCCAGGGGGGACTTTAGGTACGCAGTATTTT. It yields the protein CASSIDPPGGTLGTQYF.

The CDR3 spells CATSDPTGGFFQPQHF. CDR3 in DNA: TGTGCCACCAGTGATCCCACAGGGGGATTTTTCCAGCCCCAGCATTTT. The V call is TRBV24-1, the J call TRBJ1-5, with 8 bases that match TRBD1. Germline-derived CDR1 and CDR2 are KGHDR and SFDVKD. CDR3 length equals 16 residues. Trimming cost V 3 bases and J 7 bases; bases outside gene matches: 10.

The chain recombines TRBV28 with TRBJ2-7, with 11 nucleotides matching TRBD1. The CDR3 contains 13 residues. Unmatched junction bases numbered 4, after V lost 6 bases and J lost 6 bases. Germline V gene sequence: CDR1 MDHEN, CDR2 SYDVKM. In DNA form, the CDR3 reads TGTGCCAGCAGGGGAGGGACAGGGGGCGAGCAGTACTTC. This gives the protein CASRGGTGGEQYF.

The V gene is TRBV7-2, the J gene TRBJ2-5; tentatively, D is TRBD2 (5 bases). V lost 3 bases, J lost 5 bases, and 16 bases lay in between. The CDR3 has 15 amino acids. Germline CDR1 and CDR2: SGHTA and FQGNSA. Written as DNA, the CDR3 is TGTGCCAGCAGCTTGGCTAGCCGGCCTGCGGAGACCCAGTACTTC. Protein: CASSLASRPAETQYF.

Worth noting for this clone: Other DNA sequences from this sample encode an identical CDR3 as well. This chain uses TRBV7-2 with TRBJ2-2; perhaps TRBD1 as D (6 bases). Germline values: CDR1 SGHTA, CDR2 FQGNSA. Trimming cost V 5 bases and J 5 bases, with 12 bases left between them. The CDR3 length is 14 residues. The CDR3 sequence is CASSTRQGTGELFF. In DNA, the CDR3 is TGTGCCAGCAGCACCCGGCAGGGGACCGGGGAGCTGTTTTTT.

The CDR3 DNA follows: TGTGCCAGCAGTTACCAGCGGGAGGCCCCCGGGGAGCTGTTTTTT. Its protein is CASSYQREAPGELFF. The chain employs TRBV6-5 and TRBJ2-2, with 9 bases lining up with TRBD2. This CDR3 has 15 residues. Germline V gene lookup returns CDR1 MNHEY and CDR2 SVGAGI. Unmatched junction bases numbered 4, after V lost 2 bases and J lost 6 bases.

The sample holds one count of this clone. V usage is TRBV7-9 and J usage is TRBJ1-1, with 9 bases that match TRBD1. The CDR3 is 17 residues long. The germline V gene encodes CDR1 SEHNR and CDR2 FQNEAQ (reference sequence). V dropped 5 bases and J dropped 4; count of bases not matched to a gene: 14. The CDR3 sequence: CASSSGQGRMSSTEAFF. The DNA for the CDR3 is TGTGCCAGCAGCAGCGGACAGGGGAGAATGAGTAGCACTGAAGCTTTCTTT.

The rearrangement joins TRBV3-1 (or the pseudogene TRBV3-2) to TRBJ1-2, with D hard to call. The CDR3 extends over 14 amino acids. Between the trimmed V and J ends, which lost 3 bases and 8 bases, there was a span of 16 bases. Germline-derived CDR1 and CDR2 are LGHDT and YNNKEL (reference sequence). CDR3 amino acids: CASSHEDKIRGYTF. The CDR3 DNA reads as TGTGCCAGCAGCCACGAAGACAAGATCAGAGGCTACACCTTC.

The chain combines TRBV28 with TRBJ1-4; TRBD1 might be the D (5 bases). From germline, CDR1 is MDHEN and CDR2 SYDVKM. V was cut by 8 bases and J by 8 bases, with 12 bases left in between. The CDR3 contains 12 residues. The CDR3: CASCPGWEKLFF. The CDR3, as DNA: TGTGCCAGCTGTCCAGGGTGGGAAAAACTGTTTTTT.

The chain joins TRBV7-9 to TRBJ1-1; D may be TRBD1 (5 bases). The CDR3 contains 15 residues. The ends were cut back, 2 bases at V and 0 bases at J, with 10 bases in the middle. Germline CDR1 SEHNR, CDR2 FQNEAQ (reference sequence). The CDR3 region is CASSLRGVMNTEAFF. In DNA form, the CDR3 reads TGTGCCAGCAGCTTACGGGGGGTAATGAACACTGAAGCTTTCTTT.

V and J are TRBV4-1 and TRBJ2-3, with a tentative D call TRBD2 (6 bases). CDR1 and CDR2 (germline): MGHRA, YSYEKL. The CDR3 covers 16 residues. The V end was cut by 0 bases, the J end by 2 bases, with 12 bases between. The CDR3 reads CASSQDRGLNTDTQYF. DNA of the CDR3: TGCGCCAGCAGCCAAGATCGCGGACTAAACACAGATACGCAGTATTTT.

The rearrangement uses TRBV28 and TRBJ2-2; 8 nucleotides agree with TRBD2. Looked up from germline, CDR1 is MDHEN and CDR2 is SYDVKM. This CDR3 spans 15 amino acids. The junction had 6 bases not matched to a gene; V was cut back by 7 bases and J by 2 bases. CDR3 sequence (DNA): TGTGCCAGCAACCTACGGGGGGGCAACACCGGGGAGCTGTTTTTT. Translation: CASNLRGGNTGELFF.

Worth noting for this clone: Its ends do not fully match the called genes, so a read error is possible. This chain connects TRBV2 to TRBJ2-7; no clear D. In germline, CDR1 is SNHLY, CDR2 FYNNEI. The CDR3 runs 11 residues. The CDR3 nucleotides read TGTGCCAGCAGTGAATCCTTCGAGCAGTACTTC. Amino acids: CASSESFEQYF. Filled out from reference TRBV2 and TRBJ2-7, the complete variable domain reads EPEVTQTPSHQVTQMGQEVILRCVPISNHLYFYWYRQILGQKVEFLVSFYNNEISEKSEIFDDQFSVERPDGSNFTLKIRSTKLEDSAMYFCASSESFEQYFGPGTRLTVT.

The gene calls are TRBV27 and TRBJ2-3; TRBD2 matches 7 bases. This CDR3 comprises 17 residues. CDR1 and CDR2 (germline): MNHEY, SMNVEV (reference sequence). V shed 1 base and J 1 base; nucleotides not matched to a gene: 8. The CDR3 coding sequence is TGTGCCAGCAGTTTATTATCCCCTAGCGGACGCACAGATACGCAGTATTTT. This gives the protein CASSLLSPSGRTDTQYF.

CDR3 in amino acids: CASSYSSPDNEQFF. The CDR3 bases are TGTGCCAGCAGTTACTCATCTCCTGACAATGAGCAGTTCTTC. The chain has TRBV6-5 and TRBJ2-1, with D hard to call. The V gene lost 0 bases and the J gene lost 5 bases, with 8 bases spanning the gap. This CDR3 has 14 amino acids. Germline V CDR1 and CDR2: MNHEY, SVGAGI.

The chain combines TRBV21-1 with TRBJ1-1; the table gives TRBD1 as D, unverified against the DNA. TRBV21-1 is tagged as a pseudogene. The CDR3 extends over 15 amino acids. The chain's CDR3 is CASSKGGQLHTEAFF. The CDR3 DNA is TGTGCCAGCAGCAAAGGGGGACAACTTCACACTGAAGCTTTCTTT.

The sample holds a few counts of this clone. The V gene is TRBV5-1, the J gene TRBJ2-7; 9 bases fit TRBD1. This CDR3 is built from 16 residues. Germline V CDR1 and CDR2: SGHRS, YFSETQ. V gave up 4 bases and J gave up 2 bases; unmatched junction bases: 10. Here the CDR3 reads CASSGTRQGDPYEQYF. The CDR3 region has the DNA TGCGCCAGCAGCGGGACGCGACAGGGGGATCCCTACGAGCAGTACTTC.

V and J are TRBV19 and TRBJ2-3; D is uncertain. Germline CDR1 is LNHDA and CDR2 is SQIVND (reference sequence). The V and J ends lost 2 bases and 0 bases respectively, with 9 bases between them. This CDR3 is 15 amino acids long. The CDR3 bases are TGTGCCAGTAGTATAAATCCAGGAAGCACAGATACGCAGTATTTT. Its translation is CASSINPGSTDTQYF.